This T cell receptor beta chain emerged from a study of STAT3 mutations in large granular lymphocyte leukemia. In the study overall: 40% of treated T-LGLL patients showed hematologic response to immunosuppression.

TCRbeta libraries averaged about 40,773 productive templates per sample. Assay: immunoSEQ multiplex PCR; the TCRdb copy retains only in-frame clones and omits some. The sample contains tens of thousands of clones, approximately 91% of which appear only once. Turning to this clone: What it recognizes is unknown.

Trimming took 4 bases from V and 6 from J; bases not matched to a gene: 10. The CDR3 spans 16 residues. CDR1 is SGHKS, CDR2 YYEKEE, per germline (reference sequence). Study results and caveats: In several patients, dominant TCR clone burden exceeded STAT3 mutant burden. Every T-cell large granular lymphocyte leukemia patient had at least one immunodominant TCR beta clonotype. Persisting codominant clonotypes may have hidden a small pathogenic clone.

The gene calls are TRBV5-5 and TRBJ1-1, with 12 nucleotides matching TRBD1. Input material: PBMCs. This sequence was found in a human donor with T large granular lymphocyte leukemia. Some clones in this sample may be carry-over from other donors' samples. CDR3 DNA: TGTGCCAGCAGCATGGGTCAGGGACAGGGGGCGTCTGAAGCTTTCTTT. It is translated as CASSMGQGQGASEAFF.